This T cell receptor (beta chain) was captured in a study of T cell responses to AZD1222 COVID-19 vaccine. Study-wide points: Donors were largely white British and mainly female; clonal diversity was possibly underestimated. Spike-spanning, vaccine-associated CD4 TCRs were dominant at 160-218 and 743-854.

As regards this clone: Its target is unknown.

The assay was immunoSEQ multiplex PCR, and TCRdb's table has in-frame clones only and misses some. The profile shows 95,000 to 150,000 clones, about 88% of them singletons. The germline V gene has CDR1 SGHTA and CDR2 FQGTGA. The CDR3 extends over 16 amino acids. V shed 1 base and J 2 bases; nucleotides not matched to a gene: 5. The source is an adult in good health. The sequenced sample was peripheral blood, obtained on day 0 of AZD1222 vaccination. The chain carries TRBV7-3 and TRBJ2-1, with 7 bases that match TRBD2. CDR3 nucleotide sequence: TGTGCCAGCAGCTTAAATCTAGCGGACACCTACAATGAGCAGTTCTTC. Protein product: CASSLNLADTYNEQFF.